The source of this T cell receptor (beta chain) is a study of T cell changes during pregnancy in multiple sclerosis. Produced via immunoSEQ multiplex PCR; TCRdb's table is partial and in-frame only. This table holds some 97,000 clones, approximately 94% found once. The germline CDR1 and CDR2 sequences are SGHDN and FVKESK. V gave up 1 base and J gave up 3 bases, with 10 bases separating them. CDR3 length: 14 residues. The sequencing here drew on peripheral blood, taken before pregnancy. The sequence was collected from a female donor with multiple sclerosis, enrolled in a pregnancy study. The chain couples TRBV14 to TRBJ2-7; perhaps TRBD2 as D (5 bases). In DNA, the CDR3 is TGTGCCAGCAGCCAAGTTCGGGGTTTCTACGAGCAGTACTTC. Residues: CASSQVRGFYEQYF.